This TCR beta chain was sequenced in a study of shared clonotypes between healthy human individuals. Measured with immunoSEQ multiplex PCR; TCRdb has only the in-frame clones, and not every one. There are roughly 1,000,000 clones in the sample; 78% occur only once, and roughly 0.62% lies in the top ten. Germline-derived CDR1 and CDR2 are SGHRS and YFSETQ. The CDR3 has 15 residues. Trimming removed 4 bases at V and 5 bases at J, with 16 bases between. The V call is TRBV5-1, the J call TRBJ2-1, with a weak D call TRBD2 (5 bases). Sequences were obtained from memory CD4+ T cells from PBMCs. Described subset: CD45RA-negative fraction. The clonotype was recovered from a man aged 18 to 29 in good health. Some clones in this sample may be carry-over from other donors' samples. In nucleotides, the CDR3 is TGCGCCAGCAGCCCCGGACTGACCACTAACAATGAGCAGTTCTTC. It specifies CASSPGLTTNNEQFF.